This T cell receptor (beta chain) was captured by sequencing in a study of identical twins. Study outcomes and limitations: Insertions were reduced in abundant cord blood beta clonotypes but not in memory repertoires. Models came in too low on out-of-frame TCR alpha sharing in monozygotic twins.

For this clonotype: Its antigen is still unknown.

TCRdb re-analysed the 5' RACE reads in MiXCR, keeping a single row per CDR3 protein. The data hold more than 1.5 million distinct CDR3 sequences, with around 29% observed a single time. Healthy Caucasian donors formed the entire cohort. The V segment lost 4 bases and the J segment 1 base; nucleotides outside the gene matches: 12. Looked up from germline, CDR1 is SQVTM and CDR2 is ANQGSEA. The CDR3 has 16 residues. The specimen sequenced was cord blood. This sequence was found in a newborn girl in good health. The J gene is TRBJ1-2, the V gene TRBV29-1, with TRBD1 matching over 7 bases. The CDR3 DNA reads as TGCAGCGTTGTAAATCGGGGAGGGGGCCATAACTATGGCTACACCTTC. It translates to CSVVNRGGGHNYGYTF.